This T cell receptor (beta chain) stems from a study of T cell responses to AZD1222 COVID-19 vaccine. V lost 5 bases and J lost 1; bases outside the gene matches: 6. Germline-derived CDR1 and CDR2 are KGHSH and LQKENI. The CDR3 runs to 16 residues. Generated by immunoSEQ multiplex PCR, the TCRdb table keeps only in-frame clones and is missing some. Of about 150,000 clones in the sample, about 90% were seen once. The rearrangement uses TRBV18 and TRBJ1-1; the match to TRBD1 covers 11 bases. The clonotype was recovered from an adult who received the AZD1222 COVID-19 vaccine. Specimen: peripheral blood, collected 28 days after the second AZD1222 dose. For the CDR3, the DNA is TGTGCCAGCTCAACAGGACAGGGGGCAGGGAACACTGAAGCTTTCTTT. Its translation is CASSTGQGAGNTEAFF. The whole variable domain, remainder taken from reference TRBV18 and TRBJ1-1, is NAGVMQNPRHLVRRRGQEARLRCSPMKGHSHVYWYRQLPEEGLKFMVYLQKENIIDESGMPKERFSAEFPKEGPSILRIQQVVRGDSAAYFCASSTGQGAGNTEAFFGQGTRLTVV.